One sample yielded the 7 T cell receptor beta chains listed below, sequenced in a study of shared clonotypes between healthy human individuals. The repertoire was sequenced with immunoSEQ multiplex PCR; TCRdb's copy has only in-frame clones and lacks some. The sample includes about 1.1 million clones, 70% to 80% seen only once; the top ten take 0.52%. What was sequenced was memory CD4+ T cells from PBMCs. Subset of the sample: CD45RA-negative fraction. Receptors were obtained from a young man in good health. Some clones in this sample may be carry-over from other donors' samples.

This clone was seen only once. The chain uses TRBV6-1 and TRBJ1-1; no clear D gene. Germline values: CDR1 MNHNS, CDR2 SASEGT. Trimming pared 7 bases from V and 1 base from J, leaving 10 bases between. There are 13 residues in the CDR3. The CDR3 DNA follows: TGTGCCAGCAACATACAAAAGAACACTGAAGCTTTCTTT. It encodes CASNIQKNTEAFF.

Concerning this clone itself: A junction end diverges from the germline sequence, so it may reflect a read error. J is TRBJ2-5 and V is TRBV2, with 9 bases that match TRBD2. The end of the DNA is better explained by TRBJ2-7, so the J call may be wrong. Germline V gives CDR1 SNHLY, CDR2 FYNNEI. The CDR3 covers 15 residues. CDR3 bases: TGTGCCTGCAGGACTAGCGAAAGGAGCTCCTACGAGCAGTACTTC. It codes for CACRTSERSSYEQYF.

This clone was observed once. This CDR3 reads CASSLADRGEKLFF. CDR3 DNA: TGTGCCAGCAGCTTGGCAGACAGGGGTGAAAAACTGTTTTTT. This chain uses TRBV5-6 with TRBJ1-4; 8 nucleotides line up with TRBD1. The CDR3 is 14 residues long. J gave up 7 bases and V 0 bases, and 2 bases lay outside the gene matches. Germline CDR1 reads SGHDT; CDR2 reads YYEEEE.

This chain connects TRBV5-1 to TRBJ2-1; D tentatively fits TRBD1 or TRBD2 (5 bases each). Germline-derived CDR1 and CDR2 are SGHRS and YFSETQ. CDR3 length: 15 residues. Trimming shortened V by 2 bases and J by 4 bases, and 13 bases separated the two germline ends. The DNA of the CDR3 is TGCGCCAGCAGCTTATCGGGACCGGTATACAATGAGCAGTTCTTC. The encoded protein is CASSLSGPVYNEQFF.

This clone was seen repeatedly, ten times or more. The CDR3 nucleotides are TGCAGTGCTACCCTAGGCTACGAGCAGTACTTC. It specifies CSATLGYEQYF. The rearrangement joins TRBV20-1 to TRBJ2-7; D not resolved. V gave up 4 bases and J gave up 3 bases, with 7 bases separating them. The CDR3 sequence is 11 residues long. Germline CDR1 reads DFQATT; CDR2 reads SNEGSKA (reference sequence).

This clone was recorded a few times. The chain has TRBV2 and TRBJ1-4; no clear D. CDR1 SNHLY and CDR2 FYNNEI come from the germline V gene. The CDR3 has 14 amino acids. V lost 3 bases and J lost 8, with 13 bases in between. This CDR3 is CASSDGRFREKLFF. CDR3 DNA: TGTGCCAGCAGTGACGGCAGGTTCAGGGAAAAACTGTTTTTT.

This chain links TRBV6-1 with TRBJ2-1; TRBD2 matches 11 bases. Unmatched junction bases numbered 11, after V lost 3 bases and J lost 10 bases. This CDR3 has 16 residues. Germline V gives CDR1 MNHNS, CDR2 SASEGT. The CDR3 reads CASSDPGTSGKPEQFF. CDR3 nucleotide sequence: TGTGCCAGCAGTGACCCCGGGACTAGCGGCAAGCCAGAGCAGTTCTTC.